The sequence of this T cell receptor (beta chain) was determined in a study of T-cell reconstitution after alpha-beta-depleted transplantation in children. TCRbeta library preparation incorporated unique molecular identifiers. TCRdb re-called the PCR reads through MiXCR, storing one row per CDR3 protein. The sample lists over 300,000 distinct CDR3 sequences, 10% to 13% occurring once. Germline V CDR1 and CDR2: MDHEN, SYDVKM. The CDR3 is 18 amino acids. With V trimmed by 5 bases and J by 5 bases, 14 bases remained unmatched. The receptor's source is a human donor who donated a stem cell graft to a child with acute lymphoblastic leukemia. This chain connects TRBV28 to TRBJ2-1, with 11 bases that match TRBD2. The sequences come from PBMCs from the stem cell graft donor, collected from the stem cell graft. CDR3 in amino acids: CASSPTLAGDNLNNEQFF. As DNA, the CDR3 is TGTGCCAGCAGTCCCACACTAGCGGGAGACAACCTTAACAATGAGCAGTTCTTC.